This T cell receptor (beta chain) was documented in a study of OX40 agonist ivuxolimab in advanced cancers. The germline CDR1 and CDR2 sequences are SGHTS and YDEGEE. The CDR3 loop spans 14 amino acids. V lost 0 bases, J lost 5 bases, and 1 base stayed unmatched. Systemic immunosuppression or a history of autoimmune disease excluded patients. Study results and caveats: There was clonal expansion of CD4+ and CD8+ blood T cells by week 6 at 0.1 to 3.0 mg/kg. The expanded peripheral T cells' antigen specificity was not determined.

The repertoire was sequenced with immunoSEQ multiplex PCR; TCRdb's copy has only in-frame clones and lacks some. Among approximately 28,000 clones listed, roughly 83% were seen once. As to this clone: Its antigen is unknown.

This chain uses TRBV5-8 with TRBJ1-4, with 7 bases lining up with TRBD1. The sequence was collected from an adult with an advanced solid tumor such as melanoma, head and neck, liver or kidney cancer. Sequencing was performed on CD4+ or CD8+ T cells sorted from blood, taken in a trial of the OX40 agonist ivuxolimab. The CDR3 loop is CASSLAQGNEKLFF. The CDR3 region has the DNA TGTGCCAGCAGCTTGGCACAGGGGAATGAAAAACTGTTTTTT.